This T cell receptor (beta chain) was identified during a study of human T cells and chemical hapten exposure (dated by TCRdb to the early 2020s). For the wider study: For sensitization, 2% DPC in acetone was applied to a 2 cm by 2 cm area of upper inner arm skin. Patients additionally received weekly therapeutic DPC doses to the scalp throughout the approximately 25-week study period. Patch testing was performed on the upper back with Finn chambers containing 0.01% DPC, and the patch tests were scored after 6 days according to International Contact Dermatitis Research Group standards. Alopecia areata with under or over 50% scalp involvement, alopecia totalis and alopecia universalis were represented in the patient cohort, which was mostly female. Libraries were pooled for sequencing, and per-sample TCR yields varied mainly because of small differences in library volumes within the pool. In alopecia patients, the study followed how the peripheral blood TCR repertoire changed in vivo over primary and secondary sensitization to diphenylcyclopropenone (DPC), a hapten. Blood was sampled from patients pre-sensitization (week 0) and at 2, 6 and about 24 weeks after DPC sensitization. About 29 alopecia patients gave blood for TCR sequencing at one to four time points (pre-sensitization, 2, 6 and 24 weeks). Results the study describes overall, beyond this receptor: All patients had alopecia, a presumed autoimmune disease, so their immune response might differ from that of healthy individuals. Patch test score was positively correlated with the number of PT1 expanded TCRs, with significance at thresholds 8, 16 and 32 but not at 4. DPC sensitization did not change the number of TCRs with a frequency above 1 in 1000, and there was no evidence of changes in global repertoire structure. Expanded TCRs formed significantly more large CDR3 similarity clusters than pre-sensitization or healthy control sets, consistent with antigen-driven responses. After repeated subsampling, the strength of the expansion versus patch-test correlation and the threshold at which it became significant changed.

This clonotype occurred a few times. Its binding antigen is unknown. The record has no base qualities; no much larger clone is one base away. The sample's time point label, decoded: pre-sensitization, week 0. The sample's treatment or condition, from its label and the paper: therapeutic diphenylcyclopropenone sensitization with weekly scalp DPC. At every patch-test visit, the blood draw took place before the patch test was put on. Patients were eligible if aged 18 to 70, diagnosed with alopecia and judged suitable for DPC therapy, and pregnant patients were excluded. Total RNA was extracted from unfractionated whole blood that had been collected in Tempus Blood RNA tubes. Library creation used RACE. The listed sequencing device is NextSeq 500. During library preparation, unique molecular identifiers were attached to individual cDNA molecules so that TCRs could be counted quantitatively and reproducibly. From each blood RNA sample, both TCR alpha and TCR beta chains were sequenced. As for how the authors treated the data: A median of about 89,000 TCRs per sample was observed, with a range of 23,224 to 690,600. The Decombinator software suite was used to annotate the V, J and CDR3 of the TCR reads. Every sample was subsampled to the same number of TCRs (28,000) for the PS versus PT1 abundance plots. TCRs were defined as expanded if absent before sensitization and observed at least eight times at the 2-week time point. TCRdb cleaned the public reads at Q25 with fastp, built clones with MiXCR and kept in-frame beta chains. Under each unique CDR3 protein, matching rows form one entry showing the most common genes and DNA. These V and J calls rely on TCRdb rather than the paper's analysis. For this sample the table gives a few hundred thousand distinct CDR3 sequences, of which around 5.5% were detected only once. About 7.7% of the sample goes to the ten largest clones.

From the cysteine through the phenylalanine, the CDR3 covers 14 amino acids. Here the CDR3 DNA is all that survives: 42 bases in frame from base 1. V gives up 6 bases and J gives up 7 bases, and the segment between their germline ends measures 18 bases. CDR1 is given as ENHRY and CDR2 as SYGVKD, both from the germline V gene. Sequenced material: whole blood, taken in connection with sensitization to the hapten diphenylcyclopropenone (DPC). In this chain, TRBV10-3 is recombined with TRBJ1-1; a tentative D match to TRBD1 spans 6 bases. The clonotype originates from a woman aged 18-29 years with alopecia areata. Some clones in this sample may be carry-over from other donors' samples. The CDR3 sequence is CAIRGAPGPIEAFF. The DNA sequence is as follows: TGTGCCATCAGGGGGGCCCCGGGACCCATTGAAGCTTTCTTT.